This TCR beta chain is drawn from a study of multiple sclerosis patients with progressive multifocal leukoencephalopathy. Time point in this sample: time of PML onset. Regarding the study as a whole: Clones expanded at PML were already present before and during natalizumab.

This clone has a handful of counts. Its antigen is not identified. This CDR3 is built from 16 residues. After removal of 2 bases from V and 1 base from J, the junction contained 4 bases not matched to a gene. Germline V gene lookup returns CDR1 MRHNA and CDR2 SNTAGT. Only in-frame clones appear in the TCRdb table, and some are missing; sequencing was by immunoSEQ multiplex PCR. The table has approximately 30,000 clones, roughly 87% seen once; the top ten hold about 5.7%. This specimen consisted of PBMCs, obtained from a patient treated with natalizumab. J is TRBJ1-1 and V is TRBV6-4; 10 bases fit TRBD1. The receptor comes from a woman aged 40 to 50 with progressive multifocal leukoencephalopathy. This CDR3 is CASSDPGTGENTEAFF. The CDR3 DNA follows: TGTGCCAGCAGTGACCCGGGGACAGGGGAGAACACTGAAGCTTTCTTT.